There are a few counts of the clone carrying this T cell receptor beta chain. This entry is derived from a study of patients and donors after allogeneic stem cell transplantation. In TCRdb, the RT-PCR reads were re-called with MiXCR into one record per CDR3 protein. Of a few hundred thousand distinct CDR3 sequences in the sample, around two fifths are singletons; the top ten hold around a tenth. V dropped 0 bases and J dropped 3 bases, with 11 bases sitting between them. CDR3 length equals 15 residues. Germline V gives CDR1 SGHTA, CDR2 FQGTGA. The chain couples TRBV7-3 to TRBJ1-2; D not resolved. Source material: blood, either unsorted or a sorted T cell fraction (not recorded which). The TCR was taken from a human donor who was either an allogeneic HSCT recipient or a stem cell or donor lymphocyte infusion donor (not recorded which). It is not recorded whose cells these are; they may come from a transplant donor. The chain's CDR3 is CASSLTFRDDYGYTF. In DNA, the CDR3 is TGTGCCAGCAGCTTAACGTTTCGGGATGACTATGGCTACACCTTC.